Below, 22 T cell receptor beta chains from the same sample are listed, as sequenced in a study of control samples from healthy donors and cancer patients. Profiling relied on immunoSEQ multiplex PCR, and the TCRdb table lists in-frame clones only, not all of them. The sample includes 100,000 or so clones, 91% seen only once; the top ten take roughly 0.9%. Source material: blood. Source of these receptors: a woman between 25 and 40 years old in good health.

CDR3 in amino acids: CASPQGLSRGYGYTF. Written as DNA, the CDR3 is TGTGCCAGCCCACAGGGACTTTCGAGGGGATATGGCTACACCTTC. V usage is TRBV18 and J usage is TRBJ1-2, with a tentative D call TRBD1 (6 bases). This CDR3 has 15 amino acids. Germline CDR1 KGHSH, CDR2 LQKENI. V lost 8 bases and J 5 bases, leaving 21 bases between the germline ends.

This clone is a singleton in its sample. This chain links TRBV11-2 with TRBJ2-2; TRBD1 might be the D (6 bases). CDR1 is SGHAT, CDR2 FQNNGV, per germline. The CDR3 is made up of 14 amino acids. V was pared by 4 bases and J by 4 bases, with 10 bases between. The CDR3 bases are TGTGCCAGCAGCTCGGACAGCCCCACCGGGGAGCTGTTTTTT. Its protein product is CASSSDSPTGELFF.

V is TRBV27 and J is TRBJ1-6, with D unresolved. V lost 6 bases to trimming and J lost 7 bases, with 10 bases between them. Germline loops: CDR1 MNHEY, CDR2 SMNVEV (reference sequence). This CDR3 has 13 residues. CDR3 residues: CASRPLGNSPLHF. CDR3 sequence (DNA): TGTGCCAGCAGGCCTTTGGGAAATTCACCCCTCCACTTT.

The chain recombines TRBV11-3 with TRBJ2-2; TRBD2 aligns across 8 bases. Germline CDR1 SGHNT, CDR2 YENEEA. The CDR3 is made up of 15 amino acids. V lost 9 bases and J lost 3; bases outside the gene matches: 9. DNA for the CDR3: TGTGCCAGTTCACTCGGGACTAGATACACCGGGGAGCTGTTTTTT. Protein: CASSLGTRYTGELFF.

This chain connects TRBV7-9 to TRBJ1-1, with TRBD1 as a possible D gene (6 bases). CDR3 length: 17 amino acids. V was clipped by 6 bases and J by 1 base, with 21 bases between them. Germline V gene lookup returns CDR1 SEHNR and CDR2 FQNEAQ (reference sequence). The CDR3 loop reads CASSSTLQGRENTEAFF. DNA of the CDR3: TGTGCCAGCAGTTCGACTTTACAGGGAAGAGAGAACACTGAAGCTTTCTTT.

The genes are TRBV6-5 and TRBJ2-1; D possibly corresponds to TRBD2 (6 bases). This CDR3 contains 15 residues. Deletions cut 6 bases from V and 0 bases from J, with 12 bases between. Germline loops: CDR1 MNHEY, CDR2 SVGAGI. CDR3 sequence (DNA): TGTGCCAGCAGCGACTTGGGGGGCTCCTACAATGAGCAGTTCTTC. Encoded protein: CASSDLGGSYNEQFF.

In this sample, this clone turned up once. At one boundary the junction diverges from the germline segment, which might be a read error. The chain joins TRBV10-3 to TRBJ1-1; D remains ambiguous. CDR1 is ENHRY and CDR2 is SYGVKD in the germline V gene. The CDR3 contains 13 residues. The CDR3: CAISGRVNTEAFF. For the CDR3, the DNA is TGTGCCATAAGTGGGAGGGTAAACACTGAAGCTTTCTTT.

The chain links TRBV30 to TRBJ2-4; a possible D gene is TRBD2 (6 bases). The germline V and J ends were trimmed by 3 bases and 2 bases, with 17 bases remaining between them. The length of the CDR3 is 16 residues. Germline CDR1 and CDR2: GTSNPN and SVGIG (reference sequence). CDR3 sequence (DNA): TGTGCCTGGAGCGCCTACGACGGGAGATCCAAAAACATTCAGTACTTC. This gives the protein CAWSAYDGRSKNIQYF.

The CDR3, as DNA: TGTGCCAGCAGCTTAGCAATGCGTGGCTATGGCTACACCTTC. Protein sequence: CASSLAMRGYGYTF. J is TRBJ1-2 and V is TRBV7-2; D is unclear. The germline CDR1 and CDR2 sequences are SGHTA and FQGNSA. V was shortened by 0 bases and J by 4 bases, with 9 bases between the two germline ends. CDR3 length: 14 residues.

V and J are TRBV7-3 and TRBJ2-4; D might be TRBD2 (6 bases). This CDR3 contains 17 residues. The V end lost 5 bases, the J end lost 1 base, and 18 bases lay between the germline ends. Looked up from germline, CDR1 is SGHTA and CDR2 is FQGTGA. CDR3 bases: TGTGCCAGCAGCCAGGGAGGCCCCCTTGGCGCCAAAAACATTCAGTACTTC. This sequence encodes CASSQGGPLGAKNIQYF. Combining the CDR3 with reference TRBV7-3 and TRBJ2-4 gives the whole variable domain GAGVSQTPSNKVTEKGKYVELRCDPISGHTALYWYRQSLGQGPEFLIYFQGTGAADDSGLPNDRFFAVRPEGSVSTLKIQRTERGDSAVYLCASSQGGPLGAKNIQYFGAGTRLSVL.

This chain uses TRBV27 with TRBJ1-2, with D maybe TRBD1 (6 bases). The CDR3 spans 15 residues. Trimming pared 0 bases from V and 2 bases from J, leaving 10 bases between. The V gene's germline CDR1 is MNHEY and CDR2 SMNVEV (reference sequence). CDR3 nucleotide sequence: TGTGCCAGCAGTTTATCAGGGGGAAAAAACTATGGCTACACCTTC. Encoded protein: CASSLSGGKNYGYTF.

The genes are TRBV20-1 and TRBJ1-1; possibly TRBD1 for D (6 bases). The CDR3 loop spans 14 amino acids. The germline V and J ends were trimmed by 3 bases and 3 bases, with 14 bases remaining between them. Germline CDR1 DFQATT, CDR2 SNEGSKA (reference sequence). The CDR3: CSASKGGLDTEAFF. The CDR3, as DNA: TGCAGTGCTAGTAAGGGGGGCTTGGACACTGAAGCTTTCTTT.

The chain is built from TRBV4-1 and TRBJ2-7, with D possibly being TRBD1 (6 bases). CDR1 and CDR2 from the germline V gene are MGHRA and YSYEKL. The CDR3 runs to 15 residues. V lost 5 bases and J 3 bases, leaving 17 bases between the germline ends. CDR3 region: CASSSAGQPYYEQYF. CDR3 in DNA: TGCGCCAGCAGCTCCGCCGGACAGCCCTACTACGAGCAGTACTTC.

This clone was seen once. The chain links TRBV3-1 (or the pseudogene TRBV3-2) to TRBJ1-2; weak D call: TRBD1 (6 bases). Germline CDR1 and CDR2: LGHDT and YNNKEL (reference sequence). CDR3 length equals 14 residues. V shed 4 bases and J shed 4 bases, with 13 bases lying between them. CDR3 sequence: CASSPRQVTYGYTF. The CDR3 DNA reads as TGTGCCAGCAGCCCTCGACAGGTAACCTATGGCTACACCTTC.

This clone was detected only once. CDR3 nucleotide sequence: TGTGCCAGCAGCTTAACTAGCGGGATTCCAGATACGCAGTATTTT. Translating gives CASSLTSGIPDTQYF. This chain links TRBV7-2 with TRBJ2-3; 10 bases are a match to TRBD2. Per the germline V gene, CDR1 is SGHTA and CDR2 is FQGNSA. V lost 2 bases and J lost 4; bases outside the gene matches: 3. The CDR3 has 15 amino acids.

The chain uses TRBV18 and TRBJ1-2; D is ambiguous. This CDR3 comprises 16 residues. Germline V lookup: CDR1 KGHSH, CDR2 LQKENI. The V end was cut by 2 bases, the J end by 4 bases, with 17 bases between. The CDR3 DNA reads TGTGCCAGCTCACCAAACGGGCCCCGAGCTAGCTATGGCTACACCTTC. Translated, it gives CASSPNGPRASYGYTF.

This sequence joins TRBV12-3 or TRBV12-4 and TRBJ1-2; D ambiguous. V was cut by 7 bases and J by 7 bases, with 13 bases left in between. The CDR3 length is 12 residues. The CDR3 loop reads CASTRSSSGYTF. The DNA of the CDR3 is TGTGCCAGCACCCGGTCATCGAGTGGCTACACCTTC.

V gene TRBV10-2 combines with J gene TRBJ1-2; no clear D gene. In germline, CDR1 is WSHSY, CDR2 SAAADI. The CDR3 is 15 amino acids. V was pared by 4 bases and J by 4 bases, with 16 bases between. CDR3 in amino acids: CASSVRGKSGYGYTF. CDR3 bases: TGCGCCAGCAGTGTTCGAGGCAAGTCGGGCTATGGCTACACCTTC.

The chain is built from TRBV28 and TRBJ1-6; possible D gene TRBD1, 6 bases. CDR3 length: 13 amino acids. The V and J ends lost 5 bases and 7 bases respectively, with 9 bases between them. The germline V gene has CDR1 MDHEN and CDR2 SYDVKM. CDR3 residues: CASSQGQNSPLHF. For the CDR3, the DNA is TGTGCCAGCAGTCAGGGGCAGAATTCACCCCTCCACTTT.

The chain employs TRBV28 and TRBJ1-5, with D possibly being TRBD1 (6 bases). CDR3 length equals 14 residues. V was cut by 2 bases and J by 6 bases, with 11 bases left in between. Germline-derived CDR1 and CDR2 are MDHEN and SYDVKM. CDR3 region: CASSLGQSRQPQHF. The CDR3 DNA follows: TGTGCCAGCAGTTTAGGACAGTCGCGTCAGCCCCAGCATTTT.

The chain has TRBV27 and TRBJ2-1, with TRBD2 as a possible D gene (5 bases). The CDR3 covers 16 residues. Germline V lookup: CDR1 MNHEY, CDR2 SMNVEV (reference sequence). Trimming stripped 4 bases from V and 2 bases from J, with 15 bases between. The CDR3: CASSSAGLVPYNEQFF. As DNA, the CDR3 is TGTGCCAGCAGTTCCGCCGGACTCGTCCCCTACAATGAGCAGTTCTTC.

The chain employs TRBV30 and TRBJ1-1, with no clear D. CDR3 length equals 13 residues. The V gene's germline CDR1 is GTSNPN and CDR2 SVGIG (reference sequence). V was shortened by 4 bases and J by 4 bases, with 13 bases between the two germline ends. CDR3 DNA: TGTGCCTGGAATTTCAAGGGCAGCACTGAAGCTTTCTTT. Translating gives CAWNFKGSTEAFF. Variable domain in full (rest from reference TRBV30 and TRBJ1-1): SQTIHQWPATLVQPVGSPLSLECTVEGTSNPNLYWYRQAAGRGLQLLFYSVGIGQISSEVPQNLSASRPQDRQFILSSKKLLLSDSGFYLCAWNFKGSTEAFFGQGTRLTVV.